This is a list of T cell receptor beta chains from one sample in a study of T cells in localized non-small cell lung cancer. Libraries were prepared by immunoSEQ multiplex PCR; TCRdb keeps only in-frame clonotypes and omits some of them. Here the sample spans 35,000 to 45,000 clones, roughly nine tenths being singletons. Sequences were derived from peripheral blood, sampled before any cancer treatment. The receptors were gathered from a woman between 18 and 49 years old with stage III lung adenocarcinoma. Both conserved end residues are part of each CDR3.

j_gene: TRBJ2-2; v_gene: TRBV12-5; CDR3aa: CATGEPPNTGELFF
j_gene: TRBJ1-1; v_gene: TRBV29-1; CDR3aa: CSASGTSYTEAFF
j_gene: TRBJ2-5; v_gene: TRBV6-6; CDR3aa: CASTGGWETQYF
j_gene: TRBJ1-2; v_gene: TRBV7-2; CDR3aa: CASSSGRNYGYTF
j_gene: TRBJ1-3; v_gene: TRBV18; CDR3aa: CASSPGTNRGAPYF
j_gene: TRBJ1-2; v_gene: TRBV6-5; CDR3aa: CASSSVYGYTF
j_gene: TRBJ2-7; v_gene: TRBV5-1; CDR3aa: CASSLRETSGETYEQYF
j_gene: TRBJ2-1; v_gene: TRBV5-4; CDR3aa: CASSPGVGVDNEQFF
j_gene: TRBJ2-3; v_gene: TRBV5-8; CDR3aa: CASSRTGTETDTQYF
j_gene: TRBJ1-6; v_gene: TRBV18; CDR3aa: CASSYDNSPLHF
j_gene: TRBJ2-5; v_gene: TRBV10-1; CDR3aa: CASSDSSSGGGETQYF
j_gene: TRBJ1-2; v_gene: TRBV2; CDR3aa: CASTAGQGVVGYTF
j_gene: TRBJ2-7; v_gene: TRBV29-1; CDR3aa: CSVEGGRGTYEQYF
j_gene: TRBJ2-7; v_gene: TRBV7-3; CDR3aa: CASSQGLGIYEQYF
j_gene: TRBJ1-5; v_gene: TRBV12-5; CDR3aa: CASGEGTGVYQPQHF
j_gene: TRBJ2-7; v_gene: TRBV7-2; CDR3aa: CASSSNLGQGAYEQYF
j_gene: TRBJ2-1; v_gene: TRBV5-6; CDR3aa: CASSLAWYEQFF
j_gene: TRBJ2-7; v_gene: TRBV21-1; CDR3aa: CASSKVDYEQYF
j_gene: TRBJ1-3; v_gene: TRBV5-1; CDR3aa: CASSLDNSGNTIYF
j_gene: TRBJ2-1; v_gene: TRBV5-4; CDR3aa: CASSLGSSSYNEQFF
j_gene: TRBJ2-2; v_gene: TRBV7-7; CDR3aa: CASSPDRENTGELFF
j_gene: TRBJ2-3; v_gene: TRBV14; CDR3aa: CASSQDLGGTDTQYF
j_gene: TRBJ1-3; v_gene: TRBV6-6; CDR3aa: CASQEPLRNTIYF
j_gene: TRBJ1-2; v_gene: TRBV12-5; CDR3aa: CASGHRDRARYGYTF
j_gene: TRBJ2-4; v_gene: TRBV6-1; CDR3aa: CASSEIRSIQYF
j_gene: TRBJ2-3; v_gene: TRBV7-2; CDR3aa: CASSPGLAQYF
j_gene: TRBJ2-3; v_gene: TRBV7-8; CDR3aa: CASSLVWGGVVDTQYF
j_gene: TRBJ1-5; v_gene: TRBV13; CDR3aa: CASSLGGGDQPQHF
j_gene: TRBJ2-3; v_gene: TRBV19; CDR3aa: CASSAPGGSPDTQYF
j_gene: TRBJ2-5; v_gene: TRBV7-9; CDR3aa: CASSLGGGGRETQYF
j_gene: TRBJ1-1; v_gene: TRBV18; CDR3aa: CASSSTTMTLNTEAFF
j_gene: TRBJ2-3; v_gene: TRBV5-1; CDR3aa: CASSWGAGGPADTQYF
j_gene: TRBJ2-7; v_gene: TRBV19; CDR3aa: CASTSDGYEQYF
j_gene: TRBJ1-6; v_gene: TRBV19; CDR3aa: CASSPGQGGWSPLHF
j_gene: TRBJ1-1; v_gene: TRBV6-1; CDR3aa: CASSGGSEAFF
j_gene: TRBJ2-2; v_gene: TRBV19; CDR3aa: CASKRELGTGELFF
j_gene: TRBJ2-3; v_gene: TRBV7-2; CDR3aa: CASSPRLAGGRGDTQYF
j_gene: TRBJ1-6; v_gene: TRBV9; CDR3aa: CASSRQNSPLHF
j_gene: TRBJ2-5; v_gene: TRBV7-8; CDR3aa: CASSVGNQETQYF
j_gene: TRBJ1-6; v_gene: TRBV27; CDR3aa: CASSFPPLYGVDSPLHF
j_gene: TRBJ1-4; v_gene: TRBV7-8; CDR3aa: CASSSRAPKSEKLFF
j_gene: TRBJ2-2; v_gene: TRBV6-1; CDR3aa: CASNPRANTGELFF
j_gene: TRBJ1-2; v_gene: TRBV4-1; CDR3aa: CASSYDGTYGYTF
j_gene: TRBJ2-7; v_gene: TRBV5-6; CDR3aa: CASSLTRRSQGYEQYF
j_gene: TRBJ1-1; v_gene: TRBV29-1; CDR3aa: CSVERGAEAFF
j_gene: TRBJ2-7; v_gene: TRBV14; CDR3aa: CASSQLGEQYF
j_gene: TRBJ1-1; v_gene: TRBV19; CDR3aa: CASFERTGDWREAFF
j_gene: TRBJ1-6; v_gene: TRBV27; CDR3aa: CASRALGGNDNSPLHF
j_gene: TRBJ2-2; v_gene: TRBV11-3; CDR3aa: CASSLGPGGELFF
j_gene: TRBJ2-7; v_gene: TRBV5-1; CDR3aa: CASSTGQLSSYEQYF
j_gene: TRBJ2-5; v_gene: TRBV5-4; CDR3aa: CASSPGQGLETQYF
j_gene: TRBJ1-2; v_gene: TRBV6-5; CDR3aa: CASRRQGLSYGYTF
j_gene: TRBJ2-7; v_gene: TRBV5-1; CDR3aa: CASSLNGYEQYF
j_gene: TRBJ2-1; v_gene: TRBV5-1; CDR3aa: CASSLTYSRDDEALYEQFF